One T cell receptor (beta chain) is described in this entry. The CDR3 loop spans 13 amino acids. CDR1 and CDR2 from the germline V gene are SGHAT and FQNNGV. Trimming stripped 4 bases from V and 9 bases from J, with 13 bases between. Clones were sequenced by immunoSEQ multiplex PCR, and TCRdb holds only the in-frame ones, with some missing. The table records hundreds of thousands of clones, about 83% of them present only once. The sample belongs to a study of blood T cell repertoires in COVID-19. The recovered donors of Cohort 3 showed two negative PCRs, clearance, or symptom resolution. V and J are TRBV11-2 and TRBJ1-3; TRBD1 might be the D (6 bases). The sequence derives from a woman in her forties or fifties who had recovered from COVID-19. Sequenced: PBMCs or T cells enriched from blood (not recorded which). Here the CDR3 DNA reads TGTGCCAGCAGCTGGGACACCATAGGCACCATATATTTT. Translating it yields CASSWDTIGTIYF.